This TCR beta chain came from a study of T cell repertoires in cytomegalovirus infection. As for the study in general: CMV infection together with matching HLA type was indicated by public TCR beta signatures.

There are many counts of this clonotype. Its antigen is as yet unknown. Study-level results: Totalled public TCR beta family frequency picked out people who carried CMV plus the relevant HLA. Dominant in the ex vivo response were TCR beta clonotypes restricted by HLA-C and specific for CMV.

TCRdb processed the reads anew with MiXCR; each CDR3 protein has one entry. Among roughly 190,000 distinct CDR3 sequences, 7.5% to 10% were seen once, and the ten largest hold approximately 4.2%. This sequence was found in a human donor in good health (CMV status not recorded). Some clones in this sample may be carry-over from other donors' samples. The sequencing sample was made of PBMCs.

CDR3 region: CSARGSGRASVEQYF. The CDR3 region has the DNA TGCAGTGCTAGAGGTAGCGGGAGGGCGTCCGTCGAGCAGTACTTC. This rearrangement joins TRBV20-1 to TRBJ2-7, with TRBD2 matching 11 bases. V was pared by 1 base and J by 6 bases, with 8 bases of the junction left unmatched. CDR3 length: 15 amino acids. Germline V gene data show CDR1 as DFQATT and CDR2 as SNEGSKA (reference sequence).